This T cell receptor beta chain was sequenced during a study of cytomegalovirus exposure and HLA in healthy donors. CDR1 and CDR2 from the germline V gene are SGHNT and YENEEA. CDR3 length equals 12 residues. Between the trimmed V and J ends, which lost 5 bases and 3 bases, there was a span of 7 bases. Primers: 60 Vbeta forward and 13 Jbeta reverse. Some clones are missing from TCRdb's copy, which holds only in-frame ones; the method was immunoSEQ multiplex PCR. This sample yields about 150,000 clones, of which approximately 61% are seen a single time; more than 1.5% belongs to the top ten. The receptor was derived from a human donor in good health. Sequencing was carried out using PBMCs. The chain uses TRBV11-3 and TRBJ1-1; D is unresolved. The CDR3 region is CASSLRYTEAFF. As DNA, the CDR3 is TGTGCCAGCAGCCTACGTTACACTGAAGCTTTCTTT.